This T cell receptor (beta chain) stems from a study of PD-1 blockade in classical Hodgkin lymphoma. At the level of the study: Every 2 weeks, patients had 3 mg/kg nivolumab intravenously. Study-level findings and limits: Complete responders started with a diversity level that resembled newly diagnosed patients at baseline. Reports indicated that newly diagnosed patients had lower baseline TCR diversity than healthy donors did.

CDR3 length: 13 residues. The germline gives CDR1 WNHNN, CDR2 SYGVQD (reference sequence). Assay: immunoSEQ multiplex PCR; the TCRdb copy retains only in-frame clones and omits some. The profile shows about 5,000 clones, 60% to 80% of them singletons. Comments on this clone: Its specificity is unknown.

Time point: cycle 4 day 1 (C4D1), after five to seven weeks of nivolumab. Brentuximab vedotin exposure varied, and every patient relapsed after autologous stem cell transplantation. Patients had relapsed/refractory classical Hodgkin lymphoma with complete response, partial response or progressive disease as best response. The sequencing used peripheral blood mononuclear cells (PBMCs), collected before the fourth cycle of nivolumab. This chain links TRBV10-1 with TRBJ2-7, with D possibly matching TRBD1 (5 bases). This clonotype was obtained from a human donor with classical Hodgkin lymphoma. This chain's CDR3 is CPLRAQGRYEQYF. CDR3 coding DNA: TGCCCTCTACGGGCGCAGGGCAGGTACGAGCAGTACTTC.